This T cell receptor (beta chain) stems from a study of blood T cell repertoires in COVID-19. Overall study context: T cells, B-cell-depleted T cells, or PBMCs supplied cDNA or gDNA.

Here immunoSEQ multiplex PCR was the method, and the copy in TCRdb shows in-frame clones only, minus some. This table holds about 140,000 clones, 80% to 90% found once. The junction had 0 bases not matched to a gene; V was cut back by 3 bases and J by 5 bases. Germline-derived CDR1 and CDR2 are LNHDA and SQIVND (reference sequence). This CDR3 contains 15 residues. This chain uses TRBV19 with TRBJ2-1, with 14 bases matching TRBD2. This clonotype was sampled from a man in his fifties or sixties with active or convalescent COVID-19. Material: peripheral blood. CDR3 in DNA: TGTGCCAGTAGTATGGGACTAGCGGGAGACAATGAGCAGTTCTTC. This encodes CASSMGLAGDNEQFF.